The rows below give T cell receptor beta chains drawn from one sample of a study of blood T cell repertoires in COVID-19. Repertoires were generated with immunoSEQ multiplex PCR, while TCRdb's copy carries only in-frame clones and drops some. The sample lists 150,000 to 200,000 clones, about 88% occurring once. The source material was peripheral blood. The receptors were sampled from a man aged 18 to 35 with acute or convalescent COVID-19. Each CDR3 is given with its conserved first and last residue. The D gene is left open where the match is weak. Size is omitted from some rows. Given values are once, few, many or a class for expanded clones.

TRBD1,TRBJ2-7,TRBV18,few,TGTGCCAGCTCACCCCTGAGGACAGGGGGCAACCACGAGCAGTACTTC,CASSPLRTGGNHEQYF
TRBD1,TRBJ1-2,TRBV10-2,-,TGCGCCAGCAGGAAACCCGGGACAGAGAATGGCTACACCTTC,CASRKPGTENGYTF
-,TRBJ1-1,TRBV7-9,-,TGTGCCAGCAGCCCCCCTGCGGGGGTCCTTGAAGCTTTCTTT,CASSPPAGVLEAFF
TRBD1,TRBJ1-5,TRBV2,-,TGTGCCAGCAGTGGCGGCAGGGGGTTCAATCAGCCCCAGCATTTT,CASSGGRGFNQPQHF
-,TRBJ1-6,TRBV4-1,-,TGCGCCAGCAGCCAAGTATCCTCGGGACATGGAAATTCACCCCTCCACTTT,CASSQVSSGHGNSPLHF
TRBD1,TRBJ2-1,TRBV19,-,TGTGCCAGTAGTTCACAGGGGGCCACCTACAATGAGCAGTTCTTC,CASSSQGATYNEQFF
-,TRBJ2-7,TRBV18,few,TGTGCCAGCTCACCCGAGACAGGTACAGTCGGCGAGCAGTACTTC,CASSPETGTVGEQYF
TRBD1,TRBJ1-1,TRBV11-3,once,TGTGCCAGCAGTCAGGGGGCCTCTGAAGCTTTCTTT,CASSQGASEAFF
TRBD1,TRBJ2-7,TRBV19,-,TGTGCCAGTGGGACAGGGGAAGGGCGCGAGCAGTACTTC,CASGTGEGREQYF
-,TRBJ1-1,TRBV19,few,TGTGCCAGTTACCCCGGACAGTTGAACACTGAAGCTTTCTTT,CASYPGQLNTEAFF
TRBD2,TRBJ2-7,TRBV30,-,TGTGCCTGGAGTTCTGGGGGGGGATCCTACGAGCAGTACTTC,CAWSSGGGSYEQYF
TRBD1,TRBJ2-5,TRBV6-5,-,TGTGCCAGCGCGAGGGCAGGGGGTAACGGAGAGACCCAGTACTTC,CASARAGGNGETQYF
-,TRBJ2-1,TRBV27,few,TGTGCCAGCCGAGAGACTGTGTCCTCAGACAATGAGCAGTTCTTC,CASRETVSSDNEQFF
-,TRBJ2-2,TRBV7-9,-,TGTGCCAGCAGCTTATACACGAACACCGGGGAGCTGTTTTTT,CASSLYTNTGELFF
TRBD2,TRBJ2-3,TRBV30,-,TGTGCCTCCTACCGGGAGGGAGGCACAGATACGCAGTATTTT,CASYREGGTDTQYF
TRBD1,TRBJ2-7,TRBV11-2,-,TGTGCCAGCAGCGCCGGGACAGTCGCCTACGAGCAGTACTTC,CASSAGTVAYEQYF
-,TRBJ2-4,TRBV5-8,-,TGTGCCAGCAGCGCCAACAGCGGTGAGATTCAGTACTTC,CASSANSGEIQYF
-,TRBJ2-7,TRBV5-1,-,TGCGCCAGCAGCTACAACCTTCCCCTCAGGGGTGGCGAGCAGTACTTC,CASSYNLPLRGGEQYF
TRBD2,TRBJ2-3,TRBV10-2,-,TGCGCCAGCAGTACCGATGCGGGGGGCGGGCGGAGCACAGATACGCAGTATTTT,CASSTDAGGGRSTDTQYF
TRBD2,TRBJ2-5,TRBV4-2,once,TGTGCCAGCAGCCAGCGCGGGGGGGTGGTCAGAGAGACCCAGTACTTC,CASSQRGGVVRETQYF
-,TRBJ2-4,TRBV11-2,few,TGTGCCAGCAGCAGCTCCGGGGGAAACATTCAGTACTTC,CASSSSGGNIQYF
-,TRBJ2-3,TRBV5-1,-,TGCGCCAGCATCTCCGGGACAACTAGCACAGATACGCAGTATTTT,CASISGTTSTDTQYF